A single sample gave rise to the 22 T cell receptor beta chains below, sequenced in a study of cytomegalovirus exposure and HLA in healthy donors. Amplification used 60 Vbeta primers and 13 Jbeta primers. The table came from immunoSEQ multiplex PCR; TCRdb's copy has only in-frame clones and leaves some out. The profile shows around 120,000 clones, 79% of them singletons. Material for sequencing was PBMCs. The receptors here all came from a man in his thirties or forties in good health and CMV-seropositive.

The chain joins TRBV7-9 to TRBJ2-5, with a possible D match to TRBD2 (5 bases). This CDR3 spans 14 amino acids. Germline assignment: CDR1 SEHNR and CDR2 FQNEAQ (reference sequence). Trimming shortened V by 7 bases and J by 4 bases, and 16 bases separated the two germline ends. For the CDR3, the DNA is TGTGCCAGCACCGTCGGGGTGCTCACAGAGACCCAGTACTTC. Translating gives CASTVGVLTETQYF.

The chain couples TRBV6-1 to TRBJ1-3, with D unresolved. Trimming left V 4 bases short and J 0 bases short, with 4 bases between. The germline gives CDR1 MNHNS, CDR2 SASEGT. This CDR3 contains 13 residues. CDR3 protein: CASSVHSGNTIYF. CDR3 coding DNA: TGTGCCAGCAGTGTACACTCTGGAAACACCATATATTTT.

As for this clone: The sample contains more than one DNA sequence encoding this CDR3. The V gene is TRBV6-6, the J gene TRBJ2-1; tentative D call: TRBD2 (5 bases). This CDR3 is 15 amino acids long. The germline gives CDR1 MNHNY, CDR2 SVGAGI (reference sequence). V dropped 5 bases and J dropped 8 bases, with 19 bases sitting between them. The CDR3 nucleotides are TGTGCCAGCAGTCCCGCGGCCAGCGTCGGGGATGAGCAGTTCTTC. As protein: CASSPAASVGDEQFF.

This CDR3 reads CATSRTARDTEAFF. The DNA of the CDR3 is TGTGCCACCAGCAGGACGGCCCGGGACACTGAAGCTTTCTTT. The gene calls are TRBV15 and TRBJ1-1; D is undetermined. This CDR3 is 14 amino acids long. Trimming shortened V by 3 bases and J by 3 bases, and 11 bases separated the two germline ends. Germline V gene sequence: CDR1 LNHNV, CDR2 YYDKDF (reference sequence). The full variable domain, in which reference TRBV15 and TRBJ1-1 provide the parts outside the CDR3, is DAMVIQNPRYQVTQFGKPVTLSCSQTLNHNVMYWYQQKSSQAPKLLFHYYDKDFNNEADTPDNFQSRRPNTSFCFLDIRSPGLGDTAMYLCATSRTARDTEAFFGQGTRLTVV.

This chain connects TRBV27 to TRBJ1-2; a weak D match, TRBD1 (5 bases). Germline V gene data show CDR1 as MNHEY and CDR2 as SMNVEV (reference sequence). The CDR3 length is 14 residues. The germline V and J ends were trimmed by 11 bases and 3 bases, with 19 bases remaining between them. CDR3: CAWQGGPGHYGYTF. The CDR3 coding sequence is TGTGCCTGGCAGGGAGGGCCCGGACACTATGGCTACACCTTC.

The rearrangement joins TRBV5-8 to TRBJ2-5, with D possibly being TRBD1 (5 bases). Trimming shortened V by 4 bases and J by 7 bases, and 14 bases separated the two germline ends. CDR1 is SGHTS and CDR2 is YDEGEE in the germline V gene. CDR3 length: 13 residues. Here the CDR3 reads CASSLIGQGTQYF. CDR3 in DNA: TGTGCCAGCAGCCTTATAGGCCAGGGGACCCAGTACTTC.

Notes on this clone: At one end, the junction sequence differs from germline, possibly due to a read error. This chain connects TRBV7-7 to TRBJ2-1; 7 bases match TRBD2. The CDR3 has 13 amino acids. Germline V lookup: CDR1 SSHAT, CDR2 FNYEAQ (reference sequence). CDR3 sequence (DNA): TGTGCTAGCAGTCTAAGTCGGGGGGATGAGCAGTTCTTC. Its translation: CASSLSRGDEQFF.

The CDR3 loop is CAWSSSDTQYF. CDR3 nucleotide sequence: TGTGCCTGGAGTAGCTCAGATACGCAGTATTTT. The chain carries TRBV30 and TRBJ2-3; D is uncertain. The V end was cut by 2 bases, the J end by 4 bases, with 4 bases between. Germline V gene data show CDR1 as GTSNPN and CDR2 as SVGIG (reference sequence). This CDR3 spans 11 amino acids.

The chain has TRBV4-3 and TRBJ1-6, with D unclear. The CDR3 sequence is 16 residues long. Germline CDR1 and CDR2: LGHNA and YSLEER. V was clipped by 1 base and J by 5 bases, with 12 bases between them. CDR3 nucleotides: TGCGCCAGCAGCCAAGCGGTGGTGACTAATAATTCACCCCTCCACTTT. This gives the protein CASSQAVVTNNSPLHF.

This chain uses TRBV11-2 with TRBJ1-1, with 7 bases fitting TRBD1. This CDR3 has 12 amino acids. Trimming at V came to 5 bases and at J to 11 bases, leaving 8 bases not matched to a gene. From germline, CDR1 is SGHAT and CDR2 FQNNGV. CDR3 sequence (DNA): TGTGCCAGCAGCCACGACAGGGTGTGTGCTTTCTTT. Translation: CASSHDRVCAFF.

The chain is built from TRBV15 and TRBJ1-3, with TRBD1 matching 10 bases. The V gene's germline CDR1 is LNHNV and CDR2 YYDKDF (reference sequence). J was trimmed by 4 bases and V by 0 bases; bases with no gene match: 6. This CDR3 is built from 17 residues. The chain's CDR3 is CATSREGTGASGNTIYF. The CDR3 DNA follows: TGTGCCACCAGCAGAGAAGGGACAGGGGCTTCGGGAAACACCATATATTTT.

The chain employs TRBV9 and TRBJ2-3, with TRBD1 matching over 10 bases. CDR3 size: 16 residues. Trimming cost V 3 bases and J 4 bases; bases outside gene matches: 8. Germline V gives CDR1 SGDLS, CDR2 YYNGEE. The CDR3 DNA is TGTGCCAGCAGCGGACGAAGGGACAGGGGCCCAGATACGCAGTATTTT. Residues: CASSGRRDRGPDTQYF.

The chain is built from TRBV19 and TRBJ2-3; TRBD1 matches at 7 bases. The CDR3 is 17 residues long. From germline, CDR1 is LNHDA and CDR2 SQIVND (reference sequence). With V trimmed by 0 bases and J by 1 base, 7 bases remained unmatched. CDR3 region: CASSIDLTGWGTDTQYF. The CDR3 region has the DNA TGTGCCAGTAGTATAGACCTGACAGGGTGGGGCACAGATACGCAGTATTTT.

V gene TRBV10-3 combines with J gene TRBJ1-2, with 11 nucleotides matching TRBD1. Trimming removed 1 base from V and 6 bases from J; junction bases left unmatched: 4. The germline V gene encodes CDR1 ENHRY and CDR2 SYGVKD. This CDR3 spans 15 amino acids. Written as DNA, the CDR3 is TGTGCCATCAGTGAGTTTGGACAGGGGGCAGATGGCTACACCTTC. This translates into CAISEFGQGADGYTF.

The table lists this clone with a count of one. The chain joins TRBV5-1 to TRBJ1-2; 8 nucleotides agree with TRBD1. CDR1 and CDR2 (germline): SGHRS, YFSETQ. CDR3 length: 14 residues. Trimming took 3 bases from V and 7 from J; bases not matched to a gene: 8. CDR3 sequence: CASSSDRGESGYTF. CDR3 DNA: TGCGCCAGCAGCTCTGACAGGGGAGAGAGTGGCTACACCTTC.

The rearrangement uses TRBV28 and TRBJ2-5, with D perhaps matching TRBD2 (6 bases). The germline V and J ends were trimmed by 7 bases and 3 bases, with 12 bases remaining between them. CDR1 is MDHEN, CDR2 SYDVKM, per germline. The CDR3 spans 13 residues. The CDR3: CASKVWREETQYF. CDR3 coding DNA: TGTGCCAGCAAAGTTTGGAGGGAAGAGACCCAGTACTTC.

V usage is TRBV12-5 and J usage is TRBJ1-6, with 8 bases aligning to TRBD1. Germline CDR1 and CDR2: LGHNT and FRNRAP. Trimming took 1 base from V and 18 from J; bases not matched to a gene: 2. This CDR3 is built from 11 residues. The CDR3 protein is CASGLGTGSHF. The CDR3 DNA reads TGTGCTAGTGGTTTGGGGACAGGGAGCCACTTT.

The chain joins TRBV6-1 to TRBJ2-1; 7 nucleotides line up with TRBD1. In germline, CDR1 is MNHNS, CDR2 SASEGT. The CDR3 covers 15 residues. V gave up 4 bases and J gave up 2 bases; unmatched junction bases: 5. The CDR3 DNA reads as TGTGCCAGCAGTGGTACAGGGGAAGCCTACAATGAGCAGTTCTTC. Its protein product is CASSGTGEAYNEQFF.

This clone was detected only once. The V gene is TRBV10-3, the J gene TRBJ1-1, with 8 bases matching TRBD1. The CDR3 covers 14 residues. Germline V gene data show CDR1 as ENHRY and CDR2 as SYGVKD. Unmatched junction bases numbered 7, after V lost 4 bases and J lost 6 bases. This CDR3 reads CAISGYLGQAEAFF. CDR3 coding DNA: TGTGCCATCAGTGGATATCTGGGACAGGCTGAAGCTTTCTTT.

This chain uses TRBV21-1 with TRBJ1-2; the DNA was not used to check the table's D call, TRBD1. TRBV21-1 is a listed pseudogene. This CDR3 has 13 residues. The CDR3 coding sequence is TGTGCCAGCTCCCAGGAACAGAACTATGGCTACACCTTC. The encoded protein is CASSQEQNYGYTF.

This sequence joins TRBV9 and TRBJ2-5; 9 bases line up with TRBD2. Germline loops: CDR1 SGDLS, CDR2 YYNGEE. Unmatched junction bases numbered 3, after V lost 0 bases and J lost 3 bases. The CDR3 contains 15 residues. In DNA, the CDR3 is TGTGCCAGCAGCGTAGAAGCGGGGGGAGAAGAGACCCAGTACTTC. Translated: CASSVEAGGEETQYF.

This clone was counted a single time. V and J are TRBV4-2 and TRBJ2-7; D is ambiguous. V lost 4 bases and J lost 7, with 8 bases in between. The germline gives CDR1 LGHNA, CDR2 YNFKEQ. CDR3 length equals 11 residues. CDR3 DNA: TGTGCCAGCAGCCTCGGGTTTGAGCAGTACTTC. This gives the protein CASSLGFEQYF.